Included here is one T cell receptor beta chain sequence, with context. CDR1 and CDR2 (germline): SGHVS, FNYEAQ. Trimming at V came to 5 bases and at J to 0 bases, leaving 5 bases not matched to a gene. This CDR3 comprises 15 residues. The record originates from a study of blood T cell repertoires in COVID-19. As for the study in general: From the United States, Italy and Spain came samples of acute and convalescent COVID-19. PBMCs, B-cell-depleted T cells, or T cells were the source of the cDNA or gDNA that made up the material.

In the authors' workflow: Amplification of reference gene primers provided the estimated nucleated cell counts. Sequencing used immunoSEQ multiplex PCR; TCRdb keeps in-frame clones, though not all of them. V and J calls and clone size are copied from that table; D and trimming were computed from the DNA. Among about 130,000 clones, over 75% were seen once, and the ten largest hold more than 9.5%. The sequence was collected from a middle-aged man with active or convalescent COVID-19. Source material: peripheral blood. The chain has TRBV7-6 and TRBJ2-3, with TRBD1 identical over 7 bases. The CDR3 nucleotides are TGTGCCAGCAGCCCGGGACAGACTAGCACAGATACGCAGTATTTT. Amino acids: CASSPGQTSTDTQYF.